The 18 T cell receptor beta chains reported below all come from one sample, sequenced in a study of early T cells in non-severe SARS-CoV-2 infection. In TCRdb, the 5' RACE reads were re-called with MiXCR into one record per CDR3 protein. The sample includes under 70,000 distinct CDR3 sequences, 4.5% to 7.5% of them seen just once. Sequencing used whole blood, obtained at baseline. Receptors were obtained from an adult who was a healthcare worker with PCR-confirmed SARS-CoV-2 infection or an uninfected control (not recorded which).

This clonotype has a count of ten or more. This CDR3 is CASSSQGARQYF. As DNA, the CDR3 is TGTGCCAGCAGCTCCCAGGGGGCGCGGCAGTACTTC. V and J are TRBV7-2 and TRBJ2-7, with 8 bases aligning to TRBD1. Trimming removed 4 bases from V and 9 bases from J; junction bases left unmatched: 5. The CDR3 has 12 residues. Germline CDR1 reads SGHTA; CDR2 reads FQGNSA.

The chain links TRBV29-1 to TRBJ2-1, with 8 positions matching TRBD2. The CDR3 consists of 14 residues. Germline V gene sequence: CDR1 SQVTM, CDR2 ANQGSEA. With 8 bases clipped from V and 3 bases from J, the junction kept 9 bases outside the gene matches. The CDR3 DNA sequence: TGCAGCCTACGGGTAGCGGGAAACTACAATGAGCAGTTCTTC. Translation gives CSLRVAGNYNEQFF.

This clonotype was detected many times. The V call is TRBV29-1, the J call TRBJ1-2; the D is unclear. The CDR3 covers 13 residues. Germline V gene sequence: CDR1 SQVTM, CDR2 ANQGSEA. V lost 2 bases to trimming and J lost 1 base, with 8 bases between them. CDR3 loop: CSVENRRNYGYTF. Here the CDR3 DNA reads TGCAGCGTTGAAAACAGACGTAACTATGGCTACACCTTC.

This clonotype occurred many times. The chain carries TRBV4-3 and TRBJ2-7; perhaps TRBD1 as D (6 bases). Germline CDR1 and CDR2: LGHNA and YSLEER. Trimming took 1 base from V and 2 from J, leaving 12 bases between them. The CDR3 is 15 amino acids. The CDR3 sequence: CASSQAYGQTYEQYF. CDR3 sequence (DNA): TGCGCCAGCAGCCAAGCTTACGGACAGACCTACGAGCAGTACTTC.

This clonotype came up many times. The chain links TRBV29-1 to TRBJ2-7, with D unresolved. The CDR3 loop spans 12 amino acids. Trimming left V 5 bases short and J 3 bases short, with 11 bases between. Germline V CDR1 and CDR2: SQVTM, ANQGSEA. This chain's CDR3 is CSVRTAGYEQYF. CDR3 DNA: TGCAGCGTTCGGACGGCAGGCTACGAGCAGTACTTC.

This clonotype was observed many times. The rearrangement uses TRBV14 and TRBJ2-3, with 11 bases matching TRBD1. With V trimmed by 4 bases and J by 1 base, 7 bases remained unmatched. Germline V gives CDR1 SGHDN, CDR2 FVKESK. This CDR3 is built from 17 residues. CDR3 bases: TGTGCCAGCAGCCCGCGGACAGGGGGCTATGGCACAGATACGCAGTATTTT. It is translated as CASSPRTGGYGTDTQYF.

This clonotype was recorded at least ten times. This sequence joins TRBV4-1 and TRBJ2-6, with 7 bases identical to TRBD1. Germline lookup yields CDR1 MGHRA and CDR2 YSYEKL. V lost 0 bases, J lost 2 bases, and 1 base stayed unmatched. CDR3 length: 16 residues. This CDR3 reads CASSQEGQAGANVLTF. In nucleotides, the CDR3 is TGCGCCAGCAGCCAAGAAGGACAGGCTGGGGCCAACGTCCTGACTTTC.

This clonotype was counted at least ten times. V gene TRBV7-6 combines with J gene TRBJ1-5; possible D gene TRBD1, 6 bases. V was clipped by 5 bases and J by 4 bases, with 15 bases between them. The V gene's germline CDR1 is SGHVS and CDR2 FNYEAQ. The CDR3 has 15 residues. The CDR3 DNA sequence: TGTGCCAGCAGCCCGAGAGCTAGGGGGAATCAGCCCCAGCATTTT. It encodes CASSPRARGNQPQHF.

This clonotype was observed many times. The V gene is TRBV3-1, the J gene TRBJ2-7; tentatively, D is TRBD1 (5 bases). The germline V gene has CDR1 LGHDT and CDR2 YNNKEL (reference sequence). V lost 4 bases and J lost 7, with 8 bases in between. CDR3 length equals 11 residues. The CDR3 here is CASSRSGEQYF. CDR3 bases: TGTGCCAGCAGCCGCTCAGGGGAGCAGTACTTC.

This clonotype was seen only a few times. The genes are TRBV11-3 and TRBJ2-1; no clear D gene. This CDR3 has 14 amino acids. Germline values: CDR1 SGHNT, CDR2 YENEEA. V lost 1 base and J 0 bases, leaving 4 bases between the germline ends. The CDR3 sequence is CASSLAPSYNEQFF. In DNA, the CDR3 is TGTGCCAGCAGCTTAGCTCCCTCCTACAATGAGCAGTTCTTC.

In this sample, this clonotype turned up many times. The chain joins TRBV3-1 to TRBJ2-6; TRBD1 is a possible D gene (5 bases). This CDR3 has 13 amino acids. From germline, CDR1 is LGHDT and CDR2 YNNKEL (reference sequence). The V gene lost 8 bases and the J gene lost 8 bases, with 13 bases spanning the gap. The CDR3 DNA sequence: TGTGCCAGCGCCCTTCAGGGCCCCAACGTCCTGACTTTC. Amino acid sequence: CASALQGPNVLTF.

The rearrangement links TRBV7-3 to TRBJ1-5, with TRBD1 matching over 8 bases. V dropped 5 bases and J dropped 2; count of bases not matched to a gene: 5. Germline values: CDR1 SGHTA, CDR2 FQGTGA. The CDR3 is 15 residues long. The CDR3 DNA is TGTGCCAGCAGCCCGGACAGGGATGGCAATCAGCCCCAGCATTTT. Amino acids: CASSPDRDGNQPQHF.

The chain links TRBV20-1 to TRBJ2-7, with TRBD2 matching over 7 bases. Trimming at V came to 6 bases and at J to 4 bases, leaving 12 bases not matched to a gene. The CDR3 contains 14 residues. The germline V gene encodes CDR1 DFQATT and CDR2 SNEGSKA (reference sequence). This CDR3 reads CSASTGTISYEQYF. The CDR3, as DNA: TGCAGTGCGAGCACGGGGACTATATCGTACGAGCAGTACTTC.

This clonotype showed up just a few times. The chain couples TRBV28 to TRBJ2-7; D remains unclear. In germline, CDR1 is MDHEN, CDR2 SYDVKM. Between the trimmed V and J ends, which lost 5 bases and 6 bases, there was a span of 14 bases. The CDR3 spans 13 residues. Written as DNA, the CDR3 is TGTGCCAGCAGTCTGGACGTCCTTCGCGAGCAGTACTTC. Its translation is CASSLDVLREQYF.

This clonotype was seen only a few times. CDR3 loop: CASSRGLAGVLPEQYF. CDR3 coding DNA: TGTGCCAGCAGCCGAGGACTAGCGGGAGTCCTACCCGAGCAGTACTTC. The V call is TRBV3-1, the J call TRBJ2-7, with 13 bases identical to TRBD2. V lost 4 bases to trimming and J lost 6 bases; unmatched junction nucleotides: 9. The CDR3 has 16 amino acids. Germline V gene sequence: CDR1 LGHDT, CDR2 YNNKEL (reference sequence).

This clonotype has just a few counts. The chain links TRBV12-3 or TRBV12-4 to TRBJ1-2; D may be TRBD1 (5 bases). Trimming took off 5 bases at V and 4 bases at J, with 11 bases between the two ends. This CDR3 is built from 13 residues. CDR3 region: CASSTGTVYGYTF. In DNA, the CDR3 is TGTGCCAGCAGTACCGGGACCGTCTATGGCTACACCTTC.

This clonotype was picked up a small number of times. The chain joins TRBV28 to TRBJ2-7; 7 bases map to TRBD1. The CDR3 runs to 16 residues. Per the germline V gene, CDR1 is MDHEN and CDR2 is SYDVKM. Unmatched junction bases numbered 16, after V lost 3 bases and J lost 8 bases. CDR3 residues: CASSFIGFPTGTQQYF. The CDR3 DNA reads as TGTGCCAGCAGTTTCATTGGCTTTCCGACAGGGACGCAGCAGTACTTC.

Here the CDR3 DNA reads TGTGCCAGCAGTTACCTGCTGAGCGGGAGGAGTGACACAGATACGCAGTATTTT. Protein sequence: CASSYLLSGRSDTDTQYF. The chain carries TRBV6-2 or TRBV6-3 and TRBJ2-3, with 9 bases lining up with TRBD2. Germline-derived CDR1 and CDR2 are MNHEY and SVGEGT. This CDR3 has 18 residues. After removal of 2 bases from V and 2 bases from J, the junction contained 11 bases not matched to a gene.